The present TCR beta chain was sequenced within a study of shared clonotypes between healthy human individuals. In germline, CDR1 is MDHEN, CDR2 SYDVKM. This CDR3 comprises 16 residues. V lost 6 bases and J lost 0, with 18 bases in between. The method was immunoSEQ multiplex PCR; TCRdb's version includes in-frame clones alone and lacks a portion of them. The data show roughly 680,000 clones, about two thirds seen once. What was sequenced was memory CD4+ T cells sorted from blood. Subset reported: CD45RA-negative fraction. This receptor was identified in a woman aged 25 to 45 in good health. This chain uses TRBV28 with TRBJ2-7, with D perhaps TRBD2 (5 bases). CDR3 protein: CASSEGTLLGSYEQYF. In DNA form, the CDR3 reads TGTGCCAGCAGCGAGGGAACACTGCTAGGCTCCTACGAGCAGTACTTC.